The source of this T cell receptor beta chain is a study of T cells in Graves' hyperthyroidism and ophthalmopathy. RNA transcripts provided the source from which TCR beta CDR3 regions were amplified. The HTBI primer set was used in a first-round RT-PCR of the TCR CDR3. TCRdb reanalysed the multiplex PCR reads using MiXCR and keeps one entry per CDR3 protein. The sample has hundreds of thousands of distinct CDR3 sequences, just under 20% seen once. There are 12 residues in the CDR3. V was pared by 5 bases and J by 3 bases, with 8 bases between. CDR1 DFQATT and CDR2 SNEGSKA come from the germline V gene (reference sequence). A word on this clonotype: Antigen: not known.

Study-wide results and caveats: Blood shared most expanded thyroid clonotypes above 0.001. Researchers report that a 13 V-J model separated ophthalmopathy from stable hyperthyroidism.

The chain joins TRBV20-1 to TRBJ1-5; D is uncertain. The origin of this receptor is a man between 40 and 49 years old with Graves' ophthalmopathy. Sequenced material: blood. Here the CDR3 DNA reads TGCAGTGCTCAGAGGGTCAATCAGCCCCAGCATTTT. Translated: CSAQRVNQPQHF.